The clone carrying this TCR beta chain was found a few times. The target antigen is unknown. TCRdb reprocessed the 5' RACE reads via MiXCR and lists one record per CDR3 protein. The table shows under 550,000 distinct CDR3 sequences, with 21% occurring only once. The data originate from a study of T cells after yellow fever vaccination. Study-level results: Abundant bulk-derived clonotypes could contaminate FACS-sorted repertoires. Only a small proportion of the clonotypes turned up in both the CD4 and the CD8 compartments, likely arising from convergent recombination.

CDR1 is SGHTA and CDR2 is FQGNSA in the germline V gene. The ends were cut back, 0 bases at V and 0 bases at J, with 13 bases in the middle. This CDR3 spans 17 amino acids. This clonotype originated in a man younger than 30 who received the YFV17D yellow fever vaccine. Sequences were derived from PBMCs, sampled approximately 20 days after the first yellow fever vaccination. This sequence joins TRBV7-2 and TRBJ2-3; weak D call: TRBD2 (6 bases). CDR3 loop: CASSLAGGPSSTDTQYF. CDR3 sequence (DNA): TGTGCCAGCAGCTTAGCGGGGGGACCTTCTAGCACAGATACGCAGTATTTT. The full variable domain, in which reference TRBV7-2 and TRBJ2-3 provide the parts outside the CDR3, is GAGVSQSPSNKVTEKGKDVELRCDPISGHTALYWYRQSLGQGLEFLIYFQGNSAPDKSGLPSDRFSAERTGGSVSTLTIQRTQQEDSAVYLCASSLAGGPSSTDTQYFGPGTRLTVL.